A single sample is the source of the 4 T cell receptor beta chains below, sequenced in a study of TIL therapy for anti-PD-1-resistant metastatic lung cancer. Indicated time point: pre-treatment sample, taken before nivolumab and TIL therapy. Tumor tissue came from excised metastases, mostly pleural nodules or supraclavicular lymph nodes. The libraries were made with immunoSEQ v3. Here immunoSEQ multiplex PCR was the method, and the copy in TCRdb shows in-frame clones only, minus some. The sample contains fewer than 30,000 clones, less than 65% of which appear only once. This specimen was tumor tissue, taken at baseline. The receptors stem from a woman aged 25-85 years with non-small cell lung cancer.

J is TRBJ2-2 and V is TRBV6-6, with TRBD2 matching 8 bases. The CDR3 consists of 15 residues. The germline CDR1 and CDR2 sequences are MNHNY and SVGAGI (reference sequence). V was clipped by 5 bases and J by 5 bases; unmatched bases: 7. The CDR3 here is CASSNTGTRTGELFF. The DNA of the CDR3 is TGTGCCAGCAGTAACACCGGGACTAGAACCGGGGAGCTGTTTTTT.

Remarks on this clone: At one end, the junction sequence differs from germline, possibly due to a read error. V is TRBV29-1 and J is TRBJ2-6; 8 nucleotides align to TRBD1. This CDR3 has 12 amino acids. In germline, CDR1 is SQVTM, CDR2 ANQGSEA. CDR3 sequence (DNA): TGCAGCGTTATGGACAGGGCTAACGTCCTGACTTTC. It translates to CSVMDRANVLTF. Combining the CDR3 with reference TRBV29-1 and TRBJ2-6 gives the whole variable domain SAVISQKPSRDICQRGTSLTIQCQVDSQVTMMFWYRQQPGQSLTLIATANQGSEATYESGFVIDKFPISRPNLTFSTLTVSNMSPEDSSIYLCSVMDRANVLTFGAGSRLTVL.

V and J are TRBV12-5 and TRBJ1-2; 7 bases match TRBD1. The CDR3 runs 14 residues. CDR1 is LGHNT and CDR2 is FRNRAP in the germline V gene. Losses at the gene ends were 2 bases for V and 7 bases for J; bases not matched to a gene: 7. CDR3 amino acids: CASGLNADRTGYTF. The CDR3 DNA reads TGTGCTAGTGGTTTGAACGCGGACAGGACTGGCTACACCTTC.

The rearrangement joins TRBV6-1 to TRBJ2-7; 8 nucleotides align to TRBD1. The CDR3 has 16 residues. V was clipped by 2 bases and J by 2 bases; unmatched bases: 8. The germline V gene encodes CDR1 MNHNS and CDR2 SASEGT. CDR3 bases: TGTGCCAGCAGTGAATTTGCGGCAGGGGGCCCCTACGAGCAGTACTTC. Protein sequence: CASSEFAAGGPYEQYF.